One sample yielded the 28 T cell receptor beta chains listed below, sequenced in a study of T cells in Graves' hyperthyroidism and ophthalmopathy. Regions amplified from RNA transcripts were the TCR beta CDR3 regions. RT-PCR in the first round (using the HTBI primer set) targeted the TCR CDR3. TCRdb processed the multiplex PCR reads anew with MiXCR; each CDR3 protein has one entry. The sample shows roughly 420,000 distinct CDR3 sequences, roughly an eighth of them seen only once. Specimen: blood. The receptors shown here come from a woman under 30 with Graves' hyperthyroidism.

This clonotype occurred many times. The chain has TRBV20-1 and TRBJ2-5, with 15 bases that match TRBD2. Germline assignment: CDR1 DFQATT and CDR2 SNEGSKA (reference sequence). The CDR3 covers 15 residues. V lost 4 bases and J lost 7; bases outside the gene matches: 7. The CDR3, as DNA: TGCAGTGCTACCGGACTAGCGGGAGGGCCAGGGACCCAGTACTTC. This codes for CSATGLAGGPGTQYF.

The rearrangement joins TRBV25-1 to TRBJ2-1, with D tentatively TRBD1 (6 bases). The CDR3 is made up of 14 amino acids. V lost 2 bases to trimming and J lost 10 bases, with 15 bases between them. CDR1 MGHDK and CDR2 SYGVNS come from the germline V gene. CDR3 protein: CASSEGNRVGEQFF. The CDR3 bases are TGTGCCAGCAGTGAAGGTAACAGGGTGGGCGAGCAGTTCTTC.

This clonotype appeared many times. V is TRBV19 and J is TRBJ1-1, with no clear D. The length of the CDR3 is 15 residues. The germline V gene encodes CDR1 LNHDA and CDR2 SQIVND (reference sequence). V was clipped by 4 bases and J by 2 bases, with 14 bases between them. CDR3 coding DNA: TGTGCCAGTAGTACCGCGACGCAGACCAACACTGAAGCTTTCTTT. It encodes CASSTATQTNTEAFF.

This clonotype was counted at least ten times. The CDR3 reads CASSQALAVQETQYF. The CDR3 DNA is TGTGCCAGCAGCCAAGCACTAGCGGTACAAGAGACCCAGTACTTC. The gene calls are TRBV3-1 and TRBJ2-5, with 8 bases fitting TRBD2. Germline CDR1 is LGHDT and CDR2 is YNNKEL (reference sequence). V lost 1 base, J lost 2 bases, and 3 bases stayed unmatched. CDR3 length equals 15 residues.

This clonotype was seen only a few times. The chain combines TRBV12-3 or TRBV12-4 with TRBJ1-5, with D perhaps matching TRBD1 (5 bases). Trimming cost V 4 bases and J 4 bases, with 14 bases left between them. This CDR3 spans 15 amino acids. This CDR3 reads CASSSLPTGNQPQHF. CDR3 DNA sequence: TGTGCCAGCAGTTCCCTTCCAACAGGAAATCAGCCCCAGCATTTT.

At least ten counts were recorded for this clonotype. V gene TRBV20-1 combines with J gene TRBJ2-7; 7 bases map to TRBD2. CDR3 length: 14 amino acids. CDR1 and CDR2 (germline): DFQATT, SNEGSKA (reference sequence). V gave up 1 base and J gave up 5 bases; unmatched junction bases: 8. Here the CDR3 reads CSARAGGRVDEQYF. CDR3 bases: TGCAGTGCTAGAGCAGGCGGGAGAGTCGACGAGCAGTACTTC.

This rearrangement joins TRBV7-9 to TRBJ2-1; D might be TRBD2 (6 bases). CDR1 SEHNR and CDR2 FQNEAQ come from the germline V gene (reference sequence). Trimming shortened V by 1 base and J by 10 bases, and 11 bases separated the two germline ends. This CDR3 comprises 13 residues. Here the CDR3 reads CASSLVDGGEQFF. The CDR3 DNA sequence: TGTGCCAGCAGCTTAGTTGATGGGGGGGAGCAGTTCTTC.

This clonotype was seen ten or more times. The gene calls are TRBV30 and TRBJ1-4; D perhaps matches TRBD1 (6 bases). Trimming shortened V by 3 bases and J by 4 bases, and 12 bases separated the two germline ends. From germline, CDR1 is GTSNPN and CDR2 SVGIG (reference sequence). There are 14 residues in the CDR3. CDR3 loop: CAWSAGHLNEKLFF. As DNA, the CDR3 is TGTGCCTGGAGCGCGGGACACCTTAATGAAAAACTGTTTTTT.

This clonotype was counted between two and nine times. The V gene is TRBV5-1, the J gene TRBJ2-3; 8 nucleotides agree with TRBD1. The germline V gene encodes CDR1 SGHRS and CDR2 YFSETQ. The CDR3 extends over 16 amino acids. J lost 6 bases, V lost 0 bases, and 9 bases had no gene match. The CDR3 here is CASSLGQGSSTDTQYF. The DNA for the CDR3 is TGCGCCAGCAGCTTGGGACAGGGGTCATCGACGGATACGCAGTATTTT.

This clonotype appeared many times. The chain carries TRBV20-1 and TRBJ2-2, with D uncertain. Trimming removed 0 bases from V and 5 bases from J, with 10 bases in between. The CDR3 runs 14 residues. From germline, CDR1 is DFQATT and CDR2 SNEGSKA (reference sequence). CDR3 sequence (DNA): TGCAGTGCTAGAGATCAACGGGCAACCGGGGAGCTGTTTTTT. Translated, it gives CSARDQRATGELFF.

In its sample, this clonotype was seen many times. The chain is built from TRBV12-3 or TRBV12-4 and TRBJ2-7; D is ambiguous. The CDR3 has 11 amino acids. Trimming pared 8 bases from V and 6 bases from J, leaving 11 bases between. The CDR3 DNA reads TGTGCCAGCTCTACGGGCTCCGAGCAGTACTTC. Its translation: CASSTGSEQYF.

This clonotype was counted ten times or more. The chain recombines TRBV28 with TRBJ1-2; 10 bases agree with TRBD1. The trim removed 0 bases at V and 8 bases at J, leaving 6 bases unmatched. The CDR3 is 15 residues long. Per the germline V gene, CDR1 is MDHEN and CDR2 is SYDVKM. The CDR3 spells CASSLWGDRGAGYTF. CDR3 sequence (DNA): TGTGCCAGCAGTTTATGGGGGGACAGGGGTGCCGGCTACACCTTC.

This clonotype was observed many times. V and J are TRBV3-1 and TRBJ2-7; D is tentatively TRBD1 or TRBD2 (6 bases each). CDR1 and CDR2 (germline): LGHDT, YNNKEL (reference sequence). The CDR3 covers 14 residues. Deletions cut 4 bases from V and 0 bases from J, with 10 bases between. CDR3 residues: CASSPGDISYEQYF. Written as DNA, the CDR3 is TGTGCCAGCAGCCCGGGGGACATCTCCTACGAGCAGTACTTC.

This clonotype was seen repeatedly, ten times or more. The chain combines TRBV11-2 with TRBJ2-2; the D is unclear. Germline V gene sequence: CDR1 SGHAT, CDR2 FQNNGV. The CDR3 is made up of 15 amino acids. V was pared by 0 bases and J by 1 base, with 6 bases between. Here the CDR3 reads CASSLEGGNTGELFF. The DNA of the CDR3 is TGTGCCAGCAGCTTAGAGGGCGGGAACACCGGGGAGCTGTTTTTT.

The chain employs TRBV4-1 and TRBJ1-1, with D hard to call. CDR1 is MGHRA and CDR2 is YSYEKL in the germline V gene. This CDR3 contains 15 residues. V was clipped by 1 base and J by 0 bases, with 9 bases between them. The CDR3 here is CASSQVRGMNTEAFF. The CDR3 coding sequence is TGCGCCAGCAGCCAAGTGAGAGGAATGAACACTGAAGCTTTCTTT.

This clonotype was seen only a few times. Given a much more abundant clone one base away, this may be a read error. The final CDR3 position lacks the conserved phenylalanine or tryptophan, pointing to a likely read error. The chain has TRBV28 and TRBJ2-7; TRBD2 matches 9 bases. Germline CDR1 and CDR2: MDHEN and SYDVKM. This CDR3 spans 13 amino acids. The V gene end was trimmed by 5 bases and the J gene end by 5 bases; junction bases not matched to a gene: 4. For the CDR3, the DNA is TGTGCCAGCAGTGGGCGGGAGGGGGACGAGCAGTACCTC. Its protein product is CASSGREGDEQYL.

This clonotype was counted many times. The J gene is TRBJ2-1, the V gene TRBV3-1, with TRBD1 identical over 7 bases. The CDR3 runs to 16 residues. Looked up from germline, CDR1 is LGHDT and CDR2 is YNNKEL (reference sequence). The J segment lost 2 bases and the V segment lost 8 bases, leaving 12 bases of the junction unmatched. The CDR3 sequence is CASGRGGVLTYNEQFF. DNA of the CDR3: TGTGCCAGCGGAAGAGGGGGCGTTCTTACCTACAATGAGCAGTTCTTC.

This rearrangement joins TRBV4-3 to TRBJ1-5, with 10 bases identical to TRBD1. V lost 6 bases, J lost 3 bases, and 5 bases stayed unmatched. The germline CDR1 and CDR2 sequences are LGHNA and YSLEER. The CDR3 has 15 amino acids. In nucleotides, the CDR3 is TGCGCCAGCAGTACCGGGACAGGGGACAATCAGCCCCAGCATTTT. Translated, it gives CASSTGTGDNQPQHF.

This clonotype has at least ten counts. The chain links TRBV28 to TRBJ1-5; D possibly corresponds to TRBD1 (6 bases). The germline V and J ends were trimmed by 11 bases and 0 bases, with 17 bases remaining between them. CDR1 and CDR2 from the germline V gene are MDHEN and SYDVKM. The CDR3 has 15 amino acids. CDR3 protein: CALRRGTDSNQPQHF. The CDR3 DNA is TGTGCCTTACGGAGGGGGACGGATAGCAATCAGCCCCAGCATTTT.

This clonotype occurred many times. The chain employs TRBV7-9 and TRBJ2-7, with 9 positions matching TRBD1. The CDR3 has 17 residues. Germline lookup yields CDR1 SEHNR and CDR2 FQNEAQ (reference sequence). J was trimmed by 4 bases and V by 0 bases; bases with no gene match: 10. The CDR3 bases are TGTGCCAGCAGCTTAGCGGTGGGTGCGACAGGGGGGTACGAGCAGTACTTC. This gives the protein CASSLAVGATGGYEQYF.

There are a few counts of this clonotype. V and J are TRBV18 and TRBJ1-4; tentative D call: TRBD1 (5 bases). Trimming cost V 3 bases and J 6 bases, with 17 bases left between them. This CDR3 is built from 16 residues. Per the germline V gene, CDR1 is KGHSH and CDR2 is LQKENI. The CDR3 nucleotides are TGTGCCAGCTCACCCGGGACCGAGGCTTCCTATGAAAAACTGTTTTTT. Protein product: CASSPGTEASYEKLFF.

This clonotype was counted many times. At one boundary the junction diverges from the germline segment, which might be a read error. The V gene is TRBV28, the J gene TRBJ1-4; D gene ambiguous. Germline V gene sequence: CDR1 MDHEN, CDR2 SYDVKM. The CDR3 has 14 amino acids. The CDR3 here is CASSPGSAGERLFF. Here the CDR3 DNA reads TGTGCCAGCAGTCCTGGTTCAGCTGGGGAAAGACTGTTTTTT.

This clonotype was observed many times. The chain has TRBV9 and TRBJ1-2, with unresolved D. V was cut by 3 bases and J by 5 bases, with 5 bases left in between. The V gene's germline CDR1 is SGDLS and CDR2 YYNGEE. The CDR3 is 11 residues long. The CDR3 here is CASSATYGYTF. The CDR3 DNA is TGTGCCAGCAGCGCGACATATGGCTACACCTTC.

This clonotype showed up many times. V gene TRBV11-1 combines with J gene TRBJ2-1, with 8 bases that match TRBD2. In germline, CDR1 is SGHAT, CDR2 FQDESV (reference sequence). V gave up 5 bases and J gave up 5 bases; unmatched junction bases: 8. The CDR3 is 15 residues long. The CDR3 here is CASSLGLASHNEQFF. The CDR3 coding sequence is TGTGCCAGCAGCCTCGGACTAGCATCCCACAATGAGCAGTTCTTC.

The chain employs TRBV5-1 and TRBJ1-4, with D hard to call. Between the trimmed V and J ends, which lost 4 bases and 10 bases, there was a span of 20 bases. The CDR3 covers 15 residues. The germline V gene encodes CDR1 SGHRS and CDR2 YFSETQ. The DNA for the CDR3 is TGCGCCAGCAGCATTACTCCGGCCCCTGGAGGAAAACTGTTTTTT. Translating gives CASSITPAPGGKLFF.

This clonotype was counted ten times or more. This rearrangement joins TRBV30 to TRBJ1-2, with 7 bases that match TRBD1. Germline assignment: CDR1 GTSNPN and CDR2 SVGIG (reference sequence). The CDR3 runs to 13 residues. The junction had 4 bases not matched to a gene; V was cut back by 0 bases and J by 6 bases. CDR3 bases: TGTGCCTGGAGTGTAAACAGGGGTAATGGCTACACCTTC. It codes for CAWSVNRGNGYTF.

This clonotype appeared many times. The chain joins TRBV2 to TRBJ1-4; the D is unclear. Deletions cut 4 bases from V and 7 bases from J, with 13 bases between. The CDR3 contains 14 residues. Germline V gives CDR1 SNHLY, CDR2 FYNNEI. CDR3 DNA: TGTGCCAGCAGTGCGGATTCCCCGGGTGAAAAACTGTTTTTT. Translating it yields CASSADSPGEKLFF.

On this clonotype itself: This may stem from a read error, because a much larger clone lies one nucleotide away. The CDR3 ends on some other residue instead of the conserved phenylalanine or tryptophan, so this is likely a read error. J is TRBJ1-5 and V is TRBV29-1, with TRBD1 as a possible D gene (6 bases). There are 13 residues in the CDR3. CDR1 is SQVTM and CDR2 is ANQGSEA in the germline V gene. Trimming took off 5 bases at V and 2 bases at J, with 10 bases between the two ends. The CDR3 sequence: CSVRGEGNQPQHL. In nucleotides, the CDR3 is TGCAGCGTTAGGGGGGAAGGCAATCAGCCCCAGCATCTT.